A single sample is the source of the 13 T cell receptor beta chains below, sequenced in a study of shared clonotypes between healthy human individuals. This table comes from immunoSEQ multiplex PCR, and its TCRdb copy is limited to in-frame clones, with some not included. The sample shows roughly 520,000 clones, roughly 95% of them seen only once. Sequencing was carried out using naive CD4+ T cells sorted from blood. Subset meaning: CD45RA+ positively selected. The receptors derive from a woman in her twenties or thirties in good health.

This chain links TRBV30 with TRBJ2-1, with D uncertain. The V gene's germline CDR1 is GTSNPN and CDR2 SVGIG (reference sequence). The CDR3 consists of 14 residues. With 3 bases removed from V and 0 bases from J, the gap between germline ends came to 9 bases. The CDR3 here is CAWRSLSSYNEQFF. CDR3 bases: TGTGCCTGGAGATCCCTCAGCTCCTACAATGAGCAGTTCTTC.

This clone appeared a single time. The rearrangement links TRBV4-1 to TRBJ2-7, with D perhaps being TRBD1 or TRBD2 (6 bases each). This CDR3 contains 13 residues. V was cut by 2 bases and J by 7 bases, with 12 bases left in between. Germline CDR1 is MGHRA and CDR2 is YSYEKL. The CDR3 nucleotides read TGCGCCAGCAGCCAACCGGGGGCGGGGGAGCAGTACTTC. This sequence encodes CASSQPGAGEQYF.

This clone was picked up one time. The genes are TRBV20-1 and TRBJ2-7; no firm D call. This CDR3 is built from 10 residues. Germline CDR1 and CDR2: DFQATT and SNEGSKA (reference sequence). Deletions cut 1 base from V and 6 bases from J, with 4 bases between. This CDR3 is CSARVLEQYF. CDR3 bases: TGCAGTGCTAGAGTTCTCGAGCAGTACTTC.

CDR3 amino acids: CASSGGTAGNQPQHF. In DNA form, the CDR3 reads TGTGCCAGTAGTGGGGGGACAGCCGGCAATCAGCCCCAGCATTTT. The V and J genes are TRBV19 and TRBJ1-5, with 7 bases fitting TRBD1. The length of the CDR3 is 15 residues. Germline V CDR1 and CDR2: LNHDA, SQIVND (reference sequence). The junction had 6 bases not matched to a gene; V was cut back by 5 bases and J by 2 bases.

This clone is a singleton in its sample. The chain carries TRBV28 and TRBJ2-7; the D gene is possibly TRBD2 (7 bases). The CDR3 sequence is 16 residues long. Per the germline V gene, CDR1 is MDHEN and CDR2 is SYDVKM. The V and J ends lost 5 bases and 1 base respectively, with 18 bases between them. The CDR3 region is CASSPYPGGPSYEQYF. The DNA of the CDR3 is TGTGCCAGCAGTCCCTACCCCGGGGGGCCTTCCTACGAGCAGTACTTC.

This clone has just one count. V is TRBV19 and J is TRBJ2-1, with D perhaps TRBD2 (5 bases). Germline values: CDR1 LNHDA, CDR2 SQIVND (reference sequence). Trimming removed 2 bases at V and 8 bases at J, with 16 bases between. The CDR3 consists of 15 residues. DNA for the CDR3: TGTGCCAGTAGTATACTCGGGGTAGCTCCCTATGAGCAGTTCTTC. As protein: CASSILGVAPYEQFF.

The chain combines TRBV2 with TRBJ1-5; TRBD1 might be the D (5 bases). V lost 7 bases and J 2 bases, leaving 15 bases between the germline ends. CDR3 size: 15 residues. Germline-derived CDR1 and CDR2 are SNHLY and FYNNEI. The CDR3 DNA follows: TGTGCCAGCAAACTGGGGGAAGCTGGCAATCAGCCCCAGCATTTT. Protein sequence: CASKLGEAGNQPQHF.

The genes are TRBV5-6 and TRBJ2-5, with unresolved D. The CDR3 loop spans 14 amino acids. Germline lookup yields CDR1 SGHDT and CDR2 YYEEEE. Trimming cost V 3 bases and J 4 bases, with 13 bases left between them. The CDR3 sequence: CASSSKTGIETQYF. The CDR3 DNA follows: TGTGCCAGCAGCTCGAAGACTGGAATAGAGACCCAGTACTTC.

The genes are TRBV7-9 and TRBJ2-7; D is perhaps TRBD1 (5 bases). The CDR3 totals 15 residues. Between the trimmed V and J ends, which lost 4 bases and 1 base, there was a span of 14 bases. Looked up from germline, CDR1 is SEHNR and CDR2 is FQNEAQ (reference sequence). The CDR3 loop is CASSSAWTPSYEQYF. The CDR3 bases are TGTGCCAGCAGCTCTGCTTGGACACCTTCCTACGAGCAGTACTTC.

Here the CDR3 reads CVRSPTRGGGGELFF. The CDR3 DNA reads TGTGTCAGAAGCCCGACGAGAGGGGGAGGCGGGGAGCTGTTTTTT. This rearrangement joins TRBV7-5 to TRBJ2-2. TRBV7-5 is a listed pseudogene. The CDR3 runs 15 residues.

The chain uses TRBV6-5 and TRBJ2-3; 10 bases agree with TRBD1. V shed 6 bases and J 5 bases; nucleotides not matched to a gene: 5. The CDR3 is 14 residues long. Germline V lookup: CDR1 MNHEY, CDR2 SVGAGI. In DNA, the CDR3 is TGTGCCAGCAGGTCCGGGACAGGGGTAGATACGCAGTATTTT. It specifies CASRSGTGVDTQYF.

The chain recombines TRBV4-1 with TRBJ2-7, with D perhaps matching TRBD1 (5 bases). The CDR3 length is 13 residues. Germline assignment: CDR1 MGHRA and CDR2 YSYEKL. V dropped 1 base and J dropped 6 bases, with 10 bases sitting between them. As DNA, the CDR3 is TGCGCCAGCAGCCAAGTAGGGGTGGGCGAGCAGTACTTC. The encoded protein is CASSQVGVGEQYF.

The gene calls are TRBV18 and TRBJ2-7; 8 bases align to TRBD2. Germline-derived CDR1 and CDR2 are KGHSH and LQKENI. The CDR3 spans 14 residues. V lost 4 bases to trimming and J lost 5 bases; unmatched junction nucleotides: 7. The CDR3 spells CASSRTDSGNEQYF. In nucleotides, the CDR3 is TGTGCCAGCTCACGGACAGATAGCGGGAACGAGCAGTACTTC.